These 30 T cell receptor beta chains originate from one sample sequenced in a study of blood T cell repertoires in COVID-19. Only in-frame clones appear in the TCRdb table, and some are missing; sequencing was by immunoSEQ multiplex PCR. The sample holds about 110,000 clones; 55% to 75% are singletons and the top ten take about 1.8%. Sequencing used peripheral blood. The receptors were gathered from a woman aged 40-49 years with acute or convalescent COVID-19.

This sequence joins TRBV19 and TRBJ1-5; D gene ambiguous. Trimming cost V 1 base and J 0 bases, with 7 bases left between them. The CDR3 sequence is 15 residues long. Looked up from germline, CDR1 is LNHDA and CDR2 is SQIVND (reference sequence). The CDR3 here is CASSIGQISNQPQHF. CDR3 bases: TGTGCCAGTAGTATAGGTCAGATTAGCAATCAGCCCCAGCATTTT.

Ten or more counts support this clone. V is TRBV7-2 and J is TRBJ1-5; 10 bases are a match to TRBD1. This CDR3 comprises 17 residues. V lost 0 bases and J lost 6; bases outside the gene matches: 8. The germline gives CDR1 SGHTA, CDR2 FQGNSA. The CDR3 loop reads CASSLASPGTGAQPQHF. CDR3 nucleotide sequence: TGTGCCAGCAGCTTAGCGTCTCCCGGGACAGGGGCTCAGCCCCAGCATTTT.

The V and J genes are TRBV24-1 and TRBJ2-1; possibly TRBD1 for D (5 bases). Trimming pared 1 base from V and 7 bases from J, leaving 13 bases between. The CDR3 totals 15 residues. Per the germline V gene, CDR1 is KGHDR and CDR2 is SFDVKD. CDR3 bases: TGTGCCACCAGTGATTTACCAGGGCTGGGAAATGAGCAGTTCTTC. Translating it yields CATSDLPGLGNEQFF.

The V gene is TRBV7-2, the J gene TRBJ2-3; 10 bases line up with TRBD1. Per the germline V gene, CDR1 is SGHTA and CDR2 is FQGNSA. Trimming cost V 6 bases and J 3 bases; bases outside gene matches: 9. This CDR3 is 16 amino acids long. The DNA of the CDR3 is TGTGCCAGCAGAACAACGGCGGGACAGGGGACAGATACGCAGTATTTT. This encodes CASRTTAGQGTDTQYF.

The V gene is TRBV19, the J gene TRBJ1-6, with 7 bases identical to TRBD1. V lost 7 bases, J lost 6 bases, and 15 bases stayed unmatched. CDR3 length: 17 residues. Germline lookup yields CDR1 LNHDA and CDR2 SQIVND (reference sequence). The CDR3 DNA reads as TGTGCCAGTATCATTGTAAAGTTGGGACAGATTAATTCACCCCTCCACTTT. Translating it yields CASIIVKLGQINSPLHF.

The chain employs TRBV28 and TRBJ2-7, with D perhaps TRBD1 (6 bases). This CDR3 has 14 amino acids. Trimming stripped 7 bases from V and 1 base from J, with 14 bases between. Looked up from germline, CDR1 is MDHEN and CDR2 is SYDVKM. CDR3 bases: TGTGCCAGCAAAATGACAGGTTTTTCCTACGAGCAGTACTTC. It codes for CASKMTGFSYEQYF.

This chain connects TRBV2 to TRBJ2-1; TRBD1 might be the D (5 bases). Germline V gene lookup returns CDR1 SNHLY and CDR2 FYNNEI. This CDR3 spans 13 amino acids. V was cut by 2 bases and J by 9 bases, with 11 bases left in between. CDR3 nucleotides: TGTGCCAGCAGTGAACAGGGCTCGGGTGAGCAGTTCTTC. It encodes CASSEQGSGEQFF.

The gene calls are TRBV25-1 and TRBJ1-6; a weak D match, TRBD1 (5 bases). Trimming removed 2 bases at V and 10 bases at J, with 24 bases between. The CDR3 extends over 18 amino acids. Germline V gives CDR1 MGHDK, CDR2 SYGVNS. The CDR3 loop is CASSEGPWGALRISPLHF. The CDR3 DNA reads as TGTGCCAGCAGTGAAGGCCCATGGGGCGCGTTGAGAATCTCACCCCTCCACTTT.

The genes are TRBV24-1 and TRBJ2-3, with D unresolved. V lost 10 bases to trimming and J lost 1 base, with 8 bases between them. CDR1 is KGHDR, CDR2 SFDVKD, per germline. The CDR3 has 12 residues. The CDR3 reads CATSGRTDTQYF. CDR3 bases: TGTGCCACTTCAGGCCGCACAGATACGCAGTATTTT.

This chain links TRBV5-4 with TRBJ2-7; the match to TRBD1 covers 8 bases. The CDR3 length is 15 residues. The trim removed 3 bases at V and 3 bases at J, leaving 8 bases unmatched. CDR1 SGHNT and CDR2 YYREEE come from the germline V gene (reference sequence). The CDR3 is CASSSQGVGVYEQYF. DNA of the CDR3: TGTGCCAGCAGCTCACAGGGGGTCGGGGTCTACGAGCAGTACTTC.

This sequence joins TRBV2 and TRBJ1-1, with D uncertain. Germline lookup yields CDR1 SNHLY and CDR2 FYNNEI. This CDR3 contains 11 residues. V was pared by 4 bases and J by 6 bases, with 6 bases between. As DNA, the CDR3 is TGTGCCAGCAGTGGGGCCCCTGAAGCTTTCTTT. The encoded protein is CASSGAPEAFF.

V gene TRBV28 combines with J gene TRBJ2-3, with TRBD2 matching 7 bases. Trimming at V came to 1 base and at J to 6 bases, leaving 4 bases not matched to a gene. There are 14 residues in the CDR3. Germline V CDR1 and CDR2: MDHEN, SYDVKM. CDR3 protein: CASSLLSGGDTQYF. The CDR3 DNA reads as TGTGCCAGCAGTTTATTATCCGGGGGGGATACGCAGTATTTT.

The chain carries TRBV25-1 and TRBJ2-7; D might be TRBD2 (5 bases). The CDR3 covers 13 residues. Germline V CDR1 and CDR2: MGHDK, SYGVNS. Trimming left V 1 base short and J 6 bases short, with 10 bases between. DNA for the CDR3: TGTGCCAGCAGTGAATCGGACTGGGGCGAGCAGTACTTC. As protein: CASSESDWGEQYF.

The rearrangement uses TRBV5-4 and TRBJ2-2, with D possibly matching TRBD1 (8 bases). The CDR3 totals 17 residues. From germline, CDR1 is SGHNT and CDR2 YYREEE (reference sequence). V was shortened by 6 bases and J by 8 bases, with 26 bases between the two germline ends. CDR3 amino acids: CASTPTPGQGGRGELFF. CDR3 DNA sequence: TGTGCCAGCACCCCGACACCAGGACAGGGAGGGCGGGGGGAGCTGTTTTTT.

This clone was counted between two and nine times. The CDR3 is CASSLAPDKMNTGELFF. Here the CDR3 DNA reads TGCGCCAGCAGCTTGGCCCCCGACAAGATGAACACCGGGGAGCTGTTTTTT. This chain uses TRBV5-1 with TRBJ2-2; no firm D call. Trimming removed 0 bases from V and 1 base from J, with 13 bases in between. Germline V gene data show CDR1 as SGHRS and CDR2 as YFSETQ. The CDR3 extends over 17 amino acids.

This clone has a handful of counts. V gene TRBV20-1 combines with J gene TRBJ2-1; possibly TRBD1 for D (5 bases). The CDR3 has 14 residues. V shed 3 bases and J shed 6 bases, with 15 bases lying between them. The germline gives CDR1 DFQATT, CDR2 SNEGSKA (reference sequence). In DNA, the CDR3 is TGCAGTGCTAGTCAGGGCCCTCCTGGCAATGAGCAGTTCTTC. It is translated as CSASQGPPGNEQFF.

The count of this clone is one. Other DNA variants within this sample encode the same CDR3. The rearrangement joins TRBV6-5 to TRBJ1-2; tentatively, D is TRBD1 (6 bases). CDR1 is MNHEY and CDR2 is SVGAGI in the germline V gene. Trimming cost V 6 bases and J 4 bases, with 9 bases left between them. The CDR3 contains 12 residues. The CDR3 region is CASSLDSYGYTF. CDR3 coding DNA: TGTGCCAGCAGCCTGGACAGCTATGGCTACACCTTC.

The rearrangement links TRBV6-1 to TRBJ2-5; tentatively, D is TRBD1 (5 bases). Trimming took 3 bases from V and 5 from J, leaving 13 bases between them. This CDR3 has 14 amino acids. The germline CDR1 and CDR2 sequences are MNHNS and SASEGT. The CDR3 coding sequence is TGTGCCAGCAGTGACCAGGGTAGTTCGGAGACCCAGTACTTC. This encodes CASSDQGSSETQYF.

The table lists this clone with a count of one. The chain combines TRBV7-9 with TRBJ1-2; 7 positions agree with TRBD1. Germline CDR1 and CDR2: SEHNR and FQNEAQ (reference sequence). The CDR3 covers 14 residues. V lost 5 bases, J lost 1 base, and 4 bases stayed unmatched. CDR3 loop: CASSKWDSNYGYTF. The CDR3, as DNA: TGTGCCAGCAGCAAGTGGGACAGTAACTATGGCTACACCTTC.

The chain combines TRBV28 with TRBJ1-6; no definite D call. From germline, CDR1 is MDHEN and CDR2 SYDVKM. V was trimmed by 6 bases and J by 6 bases, leaving 12 bases between them. There are 14 residues in the CDR3. The CDR3 region has the DNA TGTGCCAGCAGACGAGGAGATGCTAATTCACCCCTCCACTTT. This encodes CASRRGDANSPLHF.

The chain carries TRBV7-9 and TRBJ1-6, with 9 bases fitting TRBD1. Trimming removed 7 bases from V and 7 bases from J; junction bases left unmatched: 11. The CDR3 covers 16 residues. Germline CDR1 and CDR2: SEHNR and FQNEAQ (reference sequence). The CDR3 here is CASNTDTGQGNSPLHF. The DNA for the CDR3 is TGTGCCAGCAACACTGATACGGGACAGGGAAATTCACCCCTCCACTTT. Drawing the rest from reference TRBV7-9 and TRBJ1-6, the complete variable domain is DTGVSQNPRHKITKRGQNVTFRCDPISEHNRLYWYRQTLGQGPEFLTYFQNEAQLEKSRLLSDRFSAERPKGSFSTLEIQRTEQGDSAMYLCASNTDTGQGNSPLHFGNGTRLTVT.

Only a few counts were recorded for this clone. The rearrangement uses TRBV6-5 and TRBJ1-2, with 9 positions matching TRBD1. Trimming at V came to 2 bases and at J to 8 bases, leaving 6 bases not matched to a gene. The CDR3 length is 14 residues. Germline values: CDR1 MNHEY, CDR2 SVGAGI. As DNA, the CDR3 is TGTGCCAGCAGTTACCTCCGGGACAGGGAAGGCTACACCTTC. Protein sequence: CASSYLRDREGYTF.

The gene calls are TRBV6-2 or TRBV6-3 and TRBJ2-1, with TRBD1 as a possible D gene (6 bases). Trimming removed 6 bases at V and 3 bases at J, with 15 bases between. The length of the CDR3 is 15 residues. Germline V gene data show CDR1 as MNHEY and CDR2 as SVGEGT. CDR3 bases: TGTGCCAGCAGCTGGACAGTACCCATCTACAATGAGCAGTTCTTC. This sequence encodes CASSWTVPIYNEQFF.

This sequence joins TRBV5-1 and TRBJ1-1; D is possibly TRBD1 (5 bases). The germline CDR1 and CDR2 sequences are SGHRS and YFSETQ. The V and J ends lost 7 bases and 1 base respectively, with 8 bases between them. This CDR3 region has 12 residues. The CDR3 region is CASSGGNTEAFF. In DNA form, the CDR3 reads TGCGCCAGCTCGGGGGGGAACACTGAAGCTTTCTTT.

This clone has a handful of counts. The J gene is TRBJ1-3, the V gene TRBV24-1; D is perhaps TRBD1 (5 bases). V was clipped by 5 bases and J by 0 bases, with 10 bases between them. Per the germline V gene, CDR1 is KGHDR and CDR2 is SFDVKD. CDR3 length equals 15 residues. CDR3 nucleotides: TGTGCCACCAGTGCCGGACATCTCTCTGGAAACACCATATATTTT. Protein sequence: CATSAGHLSGNTIYF.

Points on this clone: Germline is not matched at one junction end, which may reflect a read error. This rearrangement joins TRBV6-6 to TRBJ1-1, with TRBD1 matching over 7 bases. Germline assignment: CDR1 MNHNY and CDR2 SVGAGI (reference sequence). The CDR3 is made up of 13 amino acids. The CDR3 here is CASSYSEGAEAFF. Here the CDR3 DNA reads TGTGCCAGCAGTTACTCCGAGGGGGCTGAGGCTTTCTTT.

The chain carries TRBV3-1 (or the pseudogene TRBV3-2) and TRBJ2-1, with 9 bases lining up with TRBD2. CDR1 is LGHDT, CDR2 YNNKEL, per germline (reference sequence). The J segment lost 9 bases and the V segment lost 3 bases, leaving 3 bases of the junction unmatched. The CDR3 contains 13 residues. The CDR3 here is CASSQSLAGEQFF. CDR3 bases: TGTGCCAGCAGCCAGTCACTAGCGGGTGAGCAGTTCTTC.

The chain couples TRBV6-5 to TRBJ1-1; 9 nucleotides match TRBD1. The CDR3 consists of 15 residues. Germline V lookup: CDR1 MNHEY, CDR2 SVGAGI. V was pared by 6 bases and J by 2 bases, with 7 bases of the junction left unmatched. CDR3 region: CASRETGGLNTEAFF. DNA for the CDR3: TGTGCCAGCAGGGAGACAGGGGGACTTAACACTGAAGCTTTCTTT.

The V gene is TRBV2, the J gene TRBJ2-1, with D tentatively TRBD1 (5 bases). The V gene lost 6 bases and the J gene lost 1 base, with 10 bases spanning the gap. Germline loops: CDR1 SNHLY, CDR2 FYNNEI. CDR3 size: 14 residues. CDR3 DNA sequence: TGTGCCAGCAGCTTTCAGGGTTCCTACAATGAGCAGTTCTTC. Translated: CASSFQGSYNEQFF.

The rearrangement joins TRBV7-3 to TRBJ1-2; maybe TRBD1 (6 bases). CDR3 length: 14 residues. The V and J ends lost 5 bases and 1 base respectively, with 11 bases between them. Germline CDR1 SGHTA, CDR2 FQGTGA. CDR3 amino acids: CASSPEGGNYGYTF. CDR3 DNA: TGTGCCAGCAGCCCCGAAGGGGGTAACTATGGCTACACCTTC.